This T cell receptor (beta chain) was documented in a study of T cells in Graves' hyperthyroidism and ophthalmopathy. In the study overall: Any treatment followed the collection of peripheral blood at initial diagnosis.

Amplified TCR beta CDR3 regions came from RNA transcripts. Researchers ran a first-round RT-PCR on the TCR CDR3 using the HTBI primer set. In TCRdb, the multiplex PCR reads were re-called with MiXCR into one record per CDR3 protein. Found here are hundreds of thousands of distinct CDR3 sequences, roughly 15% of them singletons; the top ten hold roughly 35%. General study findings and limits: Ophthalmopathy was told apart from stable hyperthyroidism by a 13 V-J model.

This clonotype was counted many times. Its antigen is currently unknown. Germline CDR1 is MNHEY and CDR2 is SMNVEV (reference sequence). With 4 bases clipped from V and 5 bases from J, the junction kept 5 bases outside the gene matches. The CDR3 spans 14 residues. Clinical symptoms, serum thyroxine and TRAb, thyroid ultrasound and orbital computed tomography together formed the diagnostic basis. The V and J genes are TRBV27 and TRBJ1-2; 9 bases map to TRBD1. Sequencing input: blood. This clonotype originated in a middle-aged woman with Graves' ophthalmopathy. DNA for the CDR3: TGTGCCAGCAGTTACGACAGGGGGGGATATGGCTACACCTTC. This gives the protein CASSYDRGGYGYTF.